The 29 T cell receptor beta chains given below trace back to one sample, sequenced in a study of cytomegalovirus exposure and HLA in healthy donors. Vbeta (60) and Jbeta (13) primers were used in the PCR. The table came from immunoSEQ multiplex PCR; TCRdb's copy has only in-frame clones and leaves some out. The sample shows 170,000 or so clones, roughly three quarters of them seen only once. The sequenced sample was PBMCs. The receptors here all came from a woman aged 45-59 years in good health and CMV-seropositive.

In this sample, this clone turned up a few times. The rearrangement joins TRBV7-2 to TRBJ1-1; D remains unclear. Trimming took off 4 bases at V and 4 bases at J, with 10 bases between the two ends. CDR1 is SGHTA and CDR2 is FQGNSA in the germline V gene. The CDR3 contains 13 residues. CDR3 in DNA: TGTGCCAGCAGCTACGGGGATGCCACTGAAGCTTTCTTT. Protein: CASSYGDATEAFF.

The J gene is TRBJ1-1, the V gene TRBV6-6; 7 nucleotides match TRBD1. Germline CDR1 reads MNHNY; CDR2 reads SVGAGI (reference sequence). Trimming took 1 base from V and 1 from J; bases not matched to a gene: 0. The CDR3 has 14 residues. The CDR3 sequence: CASSYWDRNTEAFF. The CDR3 DNA reads as TGTGCCAGCAGTTACTGGGACAGGAACACTGAAGCTTTCTTT.

The chain has TRBV2 and TRBJ2-3; 7 nucleotides line up with TRBD2. With 5 bases clipped from V and 3 bases from J, the junction kept 8 bases outside the gene matches. Per germline, CDR1 SNHLY and CDR2 FYNNEI. This CDR3 spans 15 amino acids. The CDR3 spells CASSTNGLVTDTQYF. For the CDR3, the DNA is TGTGCCAGCAGTACGAACGGACTAGTAACAGATACGCAGTATTTT.

This clone is a singleton in its sample. The CDR3 nucleotides read TGTGCCAGCAGCCCTACAGGGGTTGAGGAAAAACTGTTTTTT. Translated, it gives CASSPTGVEEKLFF. V is TRBV28 and J is TRBJ1-4; TRBD1 agrees at 7 bases. V lost 6 bases to trimming and J lost 8 bases; unmatched junction nucleotides: 9. Per the germline V gene, CDR1 is MDHEN and CDR2 is SYDVKM. This CDR3 is built from 14 residues.

This chain joins TRBV27 and TRBJ2-5, with TRBD1 identical over 8 bases. Germline values: CDR1 MNHEY, CDR2 SMNVEV (reference sequence). Trimming removed 8 bases from V and 4 bases from J; junction bases left unmatched: 12. This CDR3 comprises 15 residues. CDR3 in amino acids: CASSGTGHFRETQYF. DNA for the CDR3: TGTGCCAGCTCAGGGACAGGTCACTTTCGAGAGACCCAGTACTTC.

This chain links TRBV5-4 with TRBJ2-1; TRBD2 agrees at 7 bases. This CDR3 spans 17 amino acids. Germline-derived CDR1 and CDR2 are SGHNT and YYREEE (reference sequence). J was trimmed by 8 bases and V by 2 bases; bases with no gene match: 16. The DNA for the CDR3 is TGTGCCAGCAGCTTCTTCAGCGGGGCTGCATTTTACGATGAGCAGTTCTTC. Translated: CASSFFSGAAFYDEQFF.

The chain is built from TRBV6-6 and TRBJ2-4; D is undetermined. This CDR3 spans 14 amino acids. CDR1 and CDR2 from the germline V gene are MNHNY and SVGAGI (reference sequence). Trimming took 1 base from V and 4 from J, leaving 8 bases between them. The CDR3 DNA follows: TGTGCCAGCAGTTACTGGCAGGAAAAAAACATTCAGTACTTC. Protein product: CASSYWQEKNIQYF.

This chain connects TRBV10-3 to TRBJ1-6, with a possible D match to TRBD1 (6 bases). The CDR3 loop spans 16 amino acids. V lost 4 bases, J lost 0 bases, and 10 bases lay in between. Per the germline V gene, CDR1 is ENHRY and CDR2 is SYGVKD. The CDR3: CAISGQALSYNSPLHF. In nucleotides, the CDR3 is TGTGCCATCAGTGGACAGGCCCTCTCCTATAATTCACCCCTCCACTTT.

The chain carries TRBV27 and TRBJ1-3; no clear D. Trimming stripped 3 bases from V and 0 bases from J, with 6 bases between. The CDR3 spans 14 residues. Germline CDR1 reads MNHEY; CDR2 reads SMNVEV (reference sequence). CDR3 coding DNA: TGTGCCAGCAGTTTTACGGGCTCTGGAAACACCATATATTTT. Encoded protein: CASSFTGSGNTIYF.

The chain carries TRBV6-5 and TRBJ1-3; TRBD1 is a possible D gene (6 bases). The germline V gene has CDR1 MNHEY and CDR2 SVGAGI. V dropped 4 bases and J dropped 0 bases, with 13 bases sitting between them. This CDR3 has 16 residues. The DNA for the CDR3 is TGTGCCAGCAGTTTCGGAACAGGGAGCTCTGGAAACACCATATATTTT. It is translated as CASSFGTGSSGNTIYF.

This clone is a singleton in its sample. The V gene is TRBV28, the J gene TRBJ2-7; possible D gene TRBD1, 6 bases. The V end lost 6 bases, the J end lost 0 bases, and 12 bases lay between the germline ends. This CDR3 spans 14 amino acids. The germline CDR1 and CDR2 sequences are MDHEN and SYDVKM. The CDR3 sequence is CASRRRTVSYEQYF. For the CDR3, the DNA is TGTGCCAGCAGGCGCCGGACAGTCTCCTACGAGCAGTACTTC.

This clone was found a few times. This chain uses TRBV28 with TRBJ2-1, with D possibly being TRBD1 (5 bases). Trimming took 6 bases from V and 12 from J, leaving 9 bases between them. The CDR3 spans 10 residues. CDR1 and CDR2 from the germline V gene are MDHEN and SYDVKM. The CDR3 here is CASSQGGQFF. For the CDR3, the DNA is TGTGCCAGCAGCCAGGGTGGGCAGTTCTTC.

This chain joins TRBV7-2 and TRBJ2-7, with a tentative D call TRBD2 (7 bases). V was clipped by 6 bases and J by 0 bases, with 15 bases between them. Germline V gene data show CDR1 as SGHTA and CDR2 as FQGNSA. The CDR3 extends over 15 amino acids. CDR3 residues: CASSGGGGGSYEQYF. The CDR3 DNA sequence: TGTGCCAGCAGTGGTGGGGGAGGGGGCTCCTACGAGCAGTACTTC.

The chain joins TRBV27 to TRBJ2-1; 8 bases map to TRBD1. After removal of 2 bases from V and 6 bases from J, the junction contained 9 bases not matched to a gene. The length of the CDR3 is 16 residues. In germline, CDR1 is MNHEY, CDR2 SMNVEV (reference sequence). This CDR3 is CASSLDRRGTGNEQFF. For the CDR3, the DNA is TGTGCCAGCAGTTTAGACAGGAGGGGGACAGGCAATGAGCAGTTCTTC.

The DNA of the CDR3 is TGCGCCAGCAGCCGACTAACAACCGAAGAGATATCTGGCTACACCTTC. Its translation: CASSRLTTEEISGYTF. The rearrangement links TRBV4-1 to TRBJ1-2; D unresolved. Germline V gene sequence: CDR1 MGHRA, CDR2 YSYEKL. The CDR3 extends over 16 amino acids. V lost 4 bases, J lost 7 bases, and 22 bases lay in between.

This clone was counted between two and nine times. V is TRBV11-2 and J is TRBJ2-5; TRBD1 matches 7 bases. After removal of 0 bases from V and 3 bases from J, the junction contained 4 bases not matched to a gene. The CDR3 has 15 amino acids. Per the germline V gene, CDR1 is SGHAT and CDR2 is FQNNGV. The CDR3 sequence: CASSLDGTDEETQYF. The DNA for the CDR3 is TGTGCCAGCAGCTTAGACGGGACAGACGAAGAGACCCAGTACTTC.

The chain uses TRBV6-5 and TRBJ2-7; 9 bases are a match to TRBD1. The CDR3 covers 14 residues. V lost 6 bases, J lost 4 bases, and 7 bases stayed unmatched. The germline gives CDR1 MNHEY, CDR2 SVGAGI. This CDR3 is CASREGTGKYEQYF. Here the CDR3 DNA reads TGTGCCAGCAGAGAGGGGACAGGGAAGTACGAGCAGTACTTC.

The chain is built from TRBV28 and TRBJ1-5; D might be TRBD1 (6 bases). Germline V gene sequence: CDR1 MDHEN, CDR2 SYDVKM. The CDR3 length is 15 residues. V was shortened by 8 bases and J by 9 bases, with 23 bases between the two germline ends. The CDR3 sequence: CASQLGTPGVRPQHF. CDR3 DNA: TGTGCCAGCCAGCTCGGGACCCCAGGGGTTCGGCCCCAGCATTTT.

CDR3 sequence reads: CASSNSGQWGYTF. The CDR3 DNA reads TGTGCCAGCAGCAACTCGGGACAGTGGGGCTACACCTTC. This chain connects TRBV28 to TRBJ1-2; TRBD1 matches 7 bases. CDR3 length: 13 amino acids. Germline V gives CDR1 MDHEN, CDR2 SYDVKM. Germline trimming cut 6 bases from V and 8 bases from J; bases unmatched to any gene: 9.

This chain links TRBV19 with TRBJ1-4, with D hard to call. The CDR3 contains 13 residues. Germline V gives CDR1 LNHDA, CDR2 SQIVND (reference sequence). Trimming took off 5 bases at V and 6 bases at J, with 10 bases between the two ends. The DNA for the CDR3 is TGTGCCAGTAGTCGACAATTGTATGAAAAACTGTTTTTT. It specifies CASSRQLYEKLFF.

This clone was detected only once. The chain recombines TRBV30 with TRBJ1-1; the match to TRBD1 covers 8 bases. The CDR3 runs 13 residues. J was trimmed by 10 bases and V by 2 bases; bases with no gene match: 9. Germline CDR1 reads GTSNPN; CDR2 reads SVGIG (reference sequence). CDR3 coding DNA: TGTGCCTGGAGTTCCGACAGGGGATACGCAGCTTTCTTT. Translation gives CAWSSDRGYAAFF.

The chain uses TRBV27 and TRBJ2-5; D not resolved. Germline-derived CDR1 and CDR2 are MNHEY and SMNVEV (reference sequence). The CDR3 runs to 12 residues. Trimming shortened V by 5 bases and J by 0 bases, and 4 bases separated the two germline ends. DNA of the CDR3: TGTGCCAGCAGTCCCAACCAAGAGACCCAGTACTTC. It is translated as CASSPNQETQYF.

CDR3 sequence (DNA): TGTGCCAGCAGCGTAGCGGGGGGACAAGAGACCCAGTACTTC. It is translated as CASSVAGGQETQYF. The V gene is TRBV9, the J gene TRBJ2-5; TRBD2 aligns across 7 bases. Germline trimming cut 0 bases from V and 2 bases from J; bases unmatched to any gene: 1. The CDR3 consists of 14 residues. The germline gives CDR1 SGDLS, CDR2 YYNGEE.

V is TRBV6-5 and J is TRBJ1-2; TRBD1 agrees at 8 bases. CDR1 is MNHEY, CDR2 SVGAGI, per germline. Trimming at V came to 5 bases and at J to 4 bases, leaving 6 bases not matched to a gene. The CDR3 is 14 amino acids. CDR3: CASSPRGHVYGYTF. CDR3 nucleotide sequence: TGTGCCAGCAGTCCCAGGGGGCATGTCTATGGCTACACCTTC.

The rearrangement uses TRBV7-2 and TRBJ2-3; D may be TRBD2 (6 bases). Trimming took 6 bases from V and 0 from J, leaving 16 bases between them. The CDR3 covers 16 residues. Germline V lookup: CDR1 SGHTA, CDR2 FQGNSA. The CDR3 DNA is TGTGCCAGCAGTCCCCCCGGTAGCGGTAGCACAGATACGCAGTATTTT. This sequence encodes CASSPPGSGSTDTQYF. Supplemented by reference TRBV7-2 and TRBJ2-3, the full variable domain reads GAGVSQSPSNKVTEKGKDVELRCDPISGHTALYWYRQSLGQGLEFLIYFQGNSAPDKSGLPSDRFSAERTGGSVSTLTIQRTQQEDSAVYLCASSPPGSGSTDTQYFGPGTRLTVL.

This clone was counted only a few times. The chain recombines TRBV11-2 with TRBJ2-1, with 16 bases aligning to TRBD2. The CDR3 extends over 14 amino acids. V shed 1 base, J shed 15 bases, and the junction held 3 bases outside the gene matches. Germline V lookup: CDR1 SGHAT, CDR2 FQNNGV. The CDR3 DNA reads as TGTGCCAGCAGCTTAGTTGGGACTAGCGGGGGGGGGTTCTTC. Protein: CASSLVGTSGGGFF.

The chain uses TRBV7-9 and TRBJ1-1, with 7 bases matching TRBD1. The CDR3 runs 15 residues. V trimming: 3 bases; J trimming: 1 base; junction bases outside the gene matches: 5. CDR1 and CDR2 (germline): SEHNR, FQNEAQ (reference sequence). CDR3 nucleotides: TGTGCCAGCAGCTTCTACGACAGGGAGAACACTGAAGCTTTCTTT. This gives the protein CASSFYDRENTEAFF.

This clone has a single count. The rearrangement uses TRBV9 and TRBJ2-1; 10 bases fit TRBD2. Germline loops: CDR1 SGDLS, CDR2 YYNGEE. CDR3 length: 14 amino acids. The junction had 7 bases not matched to a gene; V was cut back by 7 bases and J by 6 bases. DNA of the CDR3: TGTGCCAGCGGGGCTAGCGGGAGTACCAATGAGCAGTTCTTC. Translation: CASGASGSTNEQFF.

V gene TRBV28 combines with J gene TRBJ1-2; 8 bases are shared with TRBD1. Germline V gene lookup returns CDR1 MDHEN and CDR2 SYDVKM. V shed 1 base, J shed 2 bases, and the junction held 18 bases outside the gene matches. The CDR3 spans 20 residues. CDR3 region: CASSLFLAVTGEGRNYGYTF. In nucleotides, the CDR3 is TGTGCCAGCAGTTTATTCCTTGCGGTGACAGGGGAAGGACGGAACTATGGCTACACCTTC.